This TCR beta chain was captured by sequencing in a study of cytomegalovirus exposure and HLA in healthy donors. The CDR3 runs to 14 residues. V lost 0 bases to trimming and J lost 1 base, with 7 bases between them. Germline CDR1 is SGHNT and CDR2 is YYREEE (reference sequence). Sequencing was performed with immunoSEQ multiplex PCR; in TCRdb, only in-frame clones are kept and a portion is missing. The sample records about 150,000 clones, 85% to 90% being singletons. The sample taken for sequencing was PBMCs. V gene TRBV5-4 combines with J gene TRBJ1-1; D gene ambiguous. The receptor was derived from a young woman in good health and CMV-seropositive. CDR3: CASSLELGNTEAFF. The CDR3, as DNA: TGTGCCAGCAGCTTGGAGCTCGGGAACACTGAAGCTTTCTTT.